These T cell receptor beta chains were read from a single sample in a study of blood T cell repertoires in COVID-19. Some clones are missing from TCRdb's copy, which holds only in-frame ones; the method was immunoSEQ multiplex PCR. The sample lists roughly 100,000 clones, roughly 72% occurring once. Material for sequencing was peripheral blood. These receptors came from a man at least 80 years old with acute or convalescent COVID-19. CDR3s include the opening cysteine and the closing phenylalanine or tryptophan. D genes are given only for firm matches. The size of a clone is reported for some rows only, either as once, few or many, or as a class for expanded clones.

clone size	V gene	D gene	J gene	CDR3 DNA	CDR3 protein
-	TRBV29-1	TRBD1	TRBJ2-3	TGCAGCGTTCGGGGTGGGGACAGTTCGGCAGATACGCAGTATTTT	CSVRGGDSSADTQYF
once	TRBV20-1	-	TRBJ2-7	TGCAGTGCTAGCAGGCAGAGAGAGCAGTACTTC	CSASRQREQYF
-	TRBV12-5	-	TRBJ2-5	TGTGCTAGTGGTTTGTCTATACAAGAGACCCAGTACTTC	CASGLSIQETQYF
-	TRBV28	-	TRBJ2-6	TGTGCCAGCAGGGGGGGAGGTGGGGCCAACGTCCTGACTTTC	CASRGGGGANVLTF
few	TRBV28	TRBD2	TRBJ2-3	TGTGCCAGCAGTGCGGGGGACGGCACAGATACGCAGTATTTT	CASSAGDGTDTQYF
-	TRBV2	-	TRBJ1-1	TGTGCCAGCAGATCCAGTGGGGGGATGAACACTGAAGCTTTCTTT	CASRSSGGMNTEAFF
-	TRBV18	-	TRBJ1-5	TGTGCCAGCTCACCAAATGCAGGGGCGGATCAGCCCCAGCATTTT	CASSPNAGADQPQHF
many	TRBV2	-	TRBJ2-5	TGTGCCAGCGGAGCGTGGGAGACCCAGTACTTC	CASGAWETQYF
-	TRBV19	TRBD2	TRBJ2-7	TGTGCCAGTAGTATAGCGGGAGGAGAGTACGAGCAGTACTTC	CASSIAGGEYEQYF
-	TRBV5-4	TRBD2	TRBJ2-1	TGTGCCAGCAGCTTGGCCCCTAGCGGGGAGTACAATGAGCAGTTCTTC	CASSLAPSGEYNEQFF
-	TRBV7-9	-	TRBJ1-4	TGTGCCAGCAGCCCGGACTTGCGGGAAAAACTGTTTTTT	CASSPDLREKLFF
-	TRBV19	-	TRBJ1-5	TGTGCCAGTCGGGGGGATGGATCCTATCAGCCCCAGCATTTT	CASRGDGSYQPQHF
-	TRBV6-5	-	TRBJ1-2	TGTGCCAGCAGTTCCTCACAGGGAGCGAGCTATGGCTACACCTTC	CASSSSQGASYGYTF
-	TRBV28	-	TRBJ1-1	TGTGCCAGCAGTTTAAGCGTAACTGAAGCTTTCTTT	CASSLSVTEAFF
many	TRBV12-3/TRBV12-4	TRBD2	TRBJ2-7	TGTGCCAGCGGGACTAGCGGGTACGAGCAGTACTTC	CASGTSGYEQYF
few	TRBV5-1	TRBD2	TRBJ2-2	TGCGCCAGCAGCCCGCATGGGGCTAGCGGAAGGGGCACCGGGGAGCTGTTTTTT	CASSPHGASGRGTGELFF
-	TRBV29-1	-	TRBJ1-1	TGCAGCGTCCGAAATGGGGGCAGATCCTCAGTTTTGTATACTGAAGCTTTCTTT	CSVRNGGRSSVLYTEAFF
-	TRBV6-1	TRBD1	TRBJ2-3	TGTGCCAGCAGGGAACAGGGGGCCGGGGTCACAGATACGCAGTATTTT	CASREQGAGVTDTQYF
few	TRBV7-2	TRBD2	TRBJ2-3	TGTGCCAGCAGCTTAGCGCTGAGCGGGGGCCGAACAGATACGCAGTATTTT	CASSLALSGGRTDTQYF
-	TRBV6-2/TRBV6-3	TRBD2	TRBJ2-3	TGTGCCAGCAGTACCAGCGGGAGGAAGGCAGATACGCAGTATTTT	CASSTSGRKADTQYF
-	TRBV7-7	-	TRBJ2-5	TGTGCCAGCTCCCCCGGGGGGACCCAGTACTTC	CASSPGGTQYF
-	TRBV6-2/TRBV6-3	TRBD2	TRBJ2-1	TGTGCCAGCAGTTACTCGGCTAGACTAGCGGGAGGATTTTCCTACAATGAGCAGTTCTTC	CASSYSARLAGGFSYNEQFF
few	TRBV28	-	TRBJ2-5	TGTGCCAGCAGTGACTATTTCCAAGAGACCCAGTACTTC	CASSDYFQETQYF
-	TRBV7-3	-	TRBJ2-1	TGTGCCAGCAGCTTAACACTAGCATTGAATTACAATGAGCAGTTCTTC	CASSLTLALNYNEQFF
-	TRBV7-2	-	TRBJ1-2	TGTGCCAGCAGCCAAAACCCGACAGATTCCACCTTC	CASSQNPTDSTF
-	TRBV7-6	-	TRBJ2-1	TGTGCCAGCAGCTATCGGGCGGGGAATGAGCAGTTCTTC	CASSYRAGNEQFF
-	TRBV10-3	TRBD1	TRBJ1-5	TGTGCCATCAGTGAGTCATCGGGACAGAGCAATCAGCCCCAGCATTTT	CAISESSGQSNQPQHF
-	TRBV4-3	-	TRBJ1-3	TGCGCCAGCAGCCAAGGAGACTCTGGAAACACCATATATTTT	CASSQGDSGNTIYF
once	TRBV5-4	TRBD1	TRBJ1-2	TGTGCCAGCAGCTCCGGACAGGTCTATGGCTACACCTTC	CASSSGQVYGYTF
many	TRBV2	-	TRBJ1-4	TGTGCCAGCAGGCAGGGGCTAAATGAAAAACTGTTTTTT	CASRQGLNEKLFF
-	TRBV7-9	TRBD2	TRBJ2-7	TGTGCCAGCAGCTTAGGGGGCGGGAGATTATACGAGCAGTACTTC	CASSLGGGRLYEQYF
-	TRBV24-1	TRBD1	TRBJ2-4	TGTGCCACCAGTGAAGGGACAGGGGTGGACATTCAGTACTTC	CATSEGTGVDIQYF
few	TRBV18	TRBD2	TRBJ2-1	TGTGCCAGCTCACCACCTAGCGGGAGGGTCAATGAGCAGTTCTTC	CASSPPSGRVNEQFF
-	TRBV5-1	-	TRBJ1-1	TGCGCCAGCAGGGGAGGACCGGCCCGCCCTGAAGCTTTCTTT	CASRGGPARPEAFF
few	TRBV28	-	TRBJ2-2	TGTGCCAGCAGTTTAGGAGGAGAGAACACCGGGGAGCTGTTTTTT	CASSLGGENTGELFF
-	TRBV6-5	-	TRBJ2-7	TGTGCCAGCAGCCGACTAGGTCTTAGGGACGAGCAGTACTTC	CASSRLGLRDEQYF
-	TRBV7-2	-	TRBJ2-1	TGTGCCAGCAGCTTAGCGGGAGTGGGTGAGCAGTTCTTC	CASSLAGVGEQFF
few	TRBV5-4	TRBD2	TRBJ2-3	TGTGCCAGCAGCTTGGATAGCGGGAGCTTGAATACGCAGTATTTT	CASSLDSGSLNTQYF
-	TRBV18	-	TRBJ2-3	TGTGCCAGCTCATCTTCGGACTCGTCTTCGGCGCAGTATTTT	CASSSSDSSSAQYF
-	TRBV19	-	TRBJ1-1	TGTGCCAGTAGACCGATGCGAGGGTGGGACACTGAAGCTTTCTTT	CASRPMRGWDTEAFF
-	TRBV9	TRBD2	TRBJ2-1	TGTGCCAGCAGCGCACCCAGCGGGAGGGCCCTCAATGAGCAGTTCTTC	CASSAPSGRALNEQFF
-	TRBV7-9	TRBD2	TRBJ2-3	TGTGCCAGCAGCTTAGCGGGGTGGACTAGCTCGACAGATACGCAGTATTTT	CASSLAGWTSSTDTQYF